A single sample gave rise to the 21 T cell receptor beta chains below, sequenced in a study of blood T cell repertoires in COVID-19. Profiling relied on immunoSEQ multiplex PCR, and the TCRdb table lists in-frame clones only, not all of them. The sample records about 190,000 clones, less than 85% being singletons. Sequencing used PBMCs or T cells enriched from blood (not recorded which). The source is a woman aged 55 to 70 with acute COVID-19.

V and J are TRBV5-4 and TRBJ1-3; D is possibly TRBD1 (5 bases). Germline loops: CDR1 SGHNT, CDR2 YYREEE (reference sequence). This CDR3 has 16 amino acids. Between the trimmed V and J ends, which lost 0 bases and 0 bases, there was a span of 10 bases. CDR3 coding DNA: TGTGCCAGCAGCTTGGGACAGCCTGACTCTGGAAACACCATATATTTT. This codes for CASSLGQPDSGNTIYF.

CDR3 loop: CASSVNRDRVLSNQPQHF. In DNA, the CDR3 is TGTGCCAGCAGTGTGAACCGGGACAGGGTTTTGAGCAATCAGCCCCAGCATTTT. The rearrangement uses TRBV6-2 or TRBV6-3 and TRBJ1-5, with 9 bases aligning to TRBD1. J gave up 1 base and V 5 bases, and 12 bases lay outside the gene matches. Germline CDR1 MNHEY, CDR2 SVGEGT. The CDR3 consists of 18 residues.

J is TRBJ1-2 and V is TRBV7-9; tentative D call: TRBD1 (6 bases). Between the trimmed V and J ends, which lost 0 bases and 4 bases, there was a span of 15 bases. The germline V gene encodes CDR1 SEHNR and CDR2 FQNEAQ (reference sequence). The CDR3 is made up of 16 amino acids. The CDR3: CASSLASGTGSYGYTF. The CDR3 DNA sequence: TGTGCCAGCAGCTTAGCTTCCGGAACAGGGAGCTATGGCTACACCTTC. Supplemented by reference TRBV7-9 and TRBJ1-2, the full variable domain reads DTGVSQNPRHKITKRGQNVTFRCDPISEHNRLYWYRQTLGQGPEFLTYFQNEAQLEKSRLLSDRFSAERPKGSFSTLEIQRTEQGDSAMYLCASSLASGTGSYGYTFGSGTRLTVV.

The chain uses TRBV11-2 and TRBJ2-7, with D hard to call. Between the trimmed V and J ends, which lost 11 bases and 6 bases, there was a span of 5 bases. Per the germline V gene, CDR1 is SGHAT and CDR2 is FQNNGV. The CDR3 is made up of 8 amino acids. In nucleotides, the CDR3 is TGTGCCTCTCCCGAGCAGTACTTC. Its translation: CASPEQYF.

The chain carries TRBV2 and TRBJ2-7, with D tentatively TRBD2 (5 bases). V lost 7 bases and J 6 bases, leaving 25 bases between the germline ends. Germline V lookup: CDR1 SNHLY, CDR2 FYNNEI. The CDR3 length is 16 residues. In DNA form, the CDR3 reads TGTGCCAGCACCATAGGAGGAGTGCTCGTTCGGCGCGAGCAGTACGTC. Translating gives CASTIGGVLVRREQYV.

V and J are TRBV19 and TRBJ2-7, with 15 bases lining up with TRBD2. CDR3 length equals 20 residues. J lost 0 bases, V lost 2 bases, and 11 bases had no gene match. Germline-derived CDR1 and CDR2 are LNHDA and SQIVND (reference sequence). This CDR3 is CASSIRGPGLAGGGSYEQYF. The CDR3, as DNA: TGTGCCAGTAGTATAAGGGGCCCAGGACTAGCGGGAGGGGGCTCCTACGAGCAGTACTTC.

On this clone: The same CDR3 also results from other DNA sequences found in this sample. The chain has TRBV27 and TRBJ1-2; TRBD1 agrees at 11 bases. The ends lost 10 bases at V and 6 bases at J; junction bases unmatched: 4. In germline, CDR1 is MNHEY, CDR2 SMNVEV (reference sequence). The CDR3 extends over 12 amino acids. CDR3 coding DNA: TGTGCCACAAGGACAGGGGGCCATGGCTACACCTTC. It encodes CATRTGGHGYTF.

This chain uses TRBV6-2 or TRBV6-3 with TRBJ2-3; 13 positions match TRBD2. Germline CDR1 MNHEY, CDR2 SVGEGT. V lost 2 bases, J lost 1 base, and 6 bases stayed unmatched. The CDR3 runs 18 residues. The CDR3 region is CASSYVLGTSGGTDTQYF. CDR3 bases: TGTGCCAGCAGTTACGTACTAGGGACTAGCGGGGGCACAGATACGCAGTATTTT.

The CDR3 nucleotides read TGTGCCAGCAGCTCTACTCCCGGCGGGACTTACGAGCAGTACTTC. Translation gives CASSSTPGGTYEQYF. The chain has TRBV7-2 and TRBJ2-7, with a weak D call TRBD2 (6 bases). V dropped 4 bases and J dropped 4 bases, with 17 bases sitting between them. The CDR3 is made up of 15 amino acids. Germline V gene data show CDR1 as SGHTA and CDR2 as FQGNSA.

This clone was observed a single time. The rearrangement links TRBV10-1 to TRBJ1-6, with D possibly being TRBD1 (5 bases). This CDR3 contains 13 residues. The germline CDR1 and CDR2 sequences are WNHNN and SYGVQD (reference sequence). Trimming removed 4 bases from V and 7 bases from J, with 8 bases in between. CDR3 coding DNA: TGCGCCAGCAGTGCAGACAGAAATTCACCCCTCCACTTT. It codes for CASSADRNSPLHF.

The chain recombines TRBV11-3 with TRBJ2-1; 9 positions match TRBD2. This CDR3 comprises 15 residues. The germline gives CDR1 SGHNT, CDR2 YENEEA. J lost 7 bases, V lost 1 base, and 5 bases had no gene match. CDR3 in amino acids: CASSLGRGGGNEQFF. As DNA, the CDR3 is TGTGCCAGCAGCTTAGGGCGCGGGGGGGGAAATGAGCAGTTCTTC.

V gene TRBV7-4 combines with J gene TRBJ2-5, with 7 bases that match TRBD2. With 3 bases clipped from V and 1 base from J, the junction kept 8 bases outside the gene matches. The V gene's germline CDR1 is SGHVT and CDR2 SQSDAQ. The CDR3 covers 16 residues. Here the CDR3 reads CASSFSSGRLQETQYF. The CDR3 DNA sequence: TGTGCCAGCAGCTTTTCTAGCGGAAGACTCCAAGAGACCCAGTACTTC. Looking up the rest from reference TRBV7-4 and TRBJ2-5 gives the full variable domain: GAGVSQSPRYKVAKRGRDVALRCDSISGHVTLYWYRQTLGQGSEVLTYSQSDAQRDKSGRPSGRFSAERPERSVSTLKIQRTEQGDSAVYLCASSFSSGRLQETQYFGPGTRLLVL.

This chain uses TRBV7-8 with TRBJ2-1; 8 bases are a match to TRBD2. Germline loops: CDR1 SGHVS, CDR2 FQNEAQ. CDR3 size: 15 residues. Trimming cost V 2 bases and J 4 bases; bases outside gene matches: 4. In DNA form, the CDR3 reads TGTGCCAGCAGCTTATTAGCGGGATCATACAATGAGCAGTTCTTC. Amino acids: CASSLLAGSYNEQFF.

V usage is TRBV4-3 and J usage is TRBJ1-6, with D possibly being TRBD1 (5 bases). This CDR3 region has 16 residues. Trimming took 0 bases from V and 7 from J, leaving 13 bases between them. The germline CDR1 and CDR2 sequences are LGHNA and YSLEER. The CDR3 region is CASSQDEAGQNSPLHF. CDR3 nucleotide sequence: TGCGCCAGCAGCCAAGATGAGGCAGGGCAAAATTCACCCCTCCACTTT.

The rearrangement uses TRBV5-5 and TRBJ1-1; 8 bases fit TRBD1. Per germline, CDR1 SGHKS and CDR2 YYEKEE (reference sequence). Trimming cost V 1 base and J 4 bases; bases outside gene matches: 9. The CDR3 contains 16 residues. The CDR3 DNA reads as TGTGCCAGCAGCTTGTGGGCAGGGGGCCGGTCCACTGAAGCTTTCTTT. Amino acid sequence: CASSLWAGGRSTEAFF.

This chain connects TRBV27 to TRBJ1-2, with TRBD1 matching over 10 bases. J was trimmed by 2 bases and V by 3 bases; bases with no gene match: 3. The CDR3 contains 15 residues. CDR1 is MNHEY and CDR2 is SMNVEV in the germline V gene (reference sequence). The CDR3 DNA reads TGTGCCAGCAGTTTTTTGGGACAGGGGAACTATGGCTACACCTTC. Translating gives CASSFLGQGNYGYTF.

V is TRBV5-6 and J is TRBJ2-7, with TRBD1 matching over 8 bases. The V gene's germline CDR1 is SGHDT and CDR2 YYEEEE. The CDR3 sequence is 15 residues long. V was clipped by 4 bases and J by 3 bases; unmatched bases: 9. Here the CDR3 reads CASSQQGGLIYEQYV. The CDR3 DNA reads TGTGCCAGCAGCCAACAGGGGGGACTTATCTACGAGCAGTACGTC.

This sequence joins TRBV2 and TRBJ1-6, with a possible D match to TRBD1 (6 bases). V was cut by 4 bases and J by 10 bases, with 14 bases left in between. The CDR3 totals 14 residues. Germline-derived CDR1 and CDR2 are SNHLY and FYNNEI. CDR3 region: CASSVVQGESPLHF. Written as DNA, the CDR3 is TGTGCCAGCAGTGTTGTACAGGGTGAATCACCCCTCCACTTT.

This clone was recorded once. This chain joins TRBV20-1 and TRBJ2-5, with a weak D call TRBD2 (5 bases). V dropped 5 bases and J dropped 5 bases, with 9 bases sitting between them. This CDR3 spans 11 amino acids. CDR1 and CDR2 (germline): DFQATT, SNEGSKA (reference sequence). The CDR3 here is CSAPGGETQYF. Here the CDR3 DNA reads TGCAGTGCTCCGGGCGGGGAGACCCAGTACTTC.

This clone was seen a few times. The genes are TRBV7-9 and TRBJ1-6, with TRBD1 identical over 7 bases. The CDR3 has 14 amino acids. The V gene end was trimmed by 4 bases and the J gene end by 14 bases; junction bases not matched to a gene: 11. Per germline, CDR1 SEHNR and CDR2 FQNEAQ (reference sequence). This chain's CDR3 is CASSSDRSTMALHF. The CDR3, as DNA: TGTGCCAGCAGCTCGGACAGGTCGACAATGGCCCTCCACTTT.

The genes are TRBV30 and TRBJ1-3; TRBD1 matches 7 bases. Germline CDR1 is GTSNPN and CDR2 is SVGIG (reference sequence). This CDR3 comprises 16 residues. The V gene end was trimmed by 3 bases and the J gene end by 0 bases; junction bases not matched to a gene: 8. CDR3: CAWSLGGDSSGNTIYF. The CDR3 DNA reads TGTGCCTGGAGCCTGGGCGGGGACAGCTCTGGAAACACCATATATTTT.